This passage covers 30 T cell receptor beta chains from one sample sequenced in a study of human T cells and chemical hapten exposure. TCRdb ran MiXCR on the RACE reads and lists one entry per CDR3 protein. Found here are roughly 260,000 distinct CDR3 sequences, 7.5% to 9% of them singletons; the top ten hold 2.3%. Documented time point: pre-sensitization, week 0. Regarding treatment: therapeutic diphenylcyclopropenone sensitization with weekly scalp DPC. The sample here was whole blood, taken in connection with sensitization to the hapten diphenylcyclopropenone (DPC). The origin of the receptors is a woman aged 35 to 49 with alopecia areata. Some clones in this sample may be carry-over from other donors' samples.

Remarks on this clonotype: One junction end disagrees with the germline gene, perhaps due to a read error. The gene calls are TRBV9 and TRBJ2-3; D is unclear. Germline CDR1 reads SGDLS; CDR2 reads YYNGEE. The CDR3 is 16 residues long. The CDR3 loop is CVSSVGSLPSTDTQYF. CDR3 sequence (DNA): TGTGTCAGCAGCGTAGGAAGCTTGCCGAGCACAGATACGCAGTATTTT. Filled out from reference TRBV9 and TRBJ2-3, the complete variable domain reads DSGVTQTPKHLITATGQRVTLRCSPRSGDLSVYWYQQSLDQGLQFLIQYYNGEERAKGNILERFSAQQFPDLHSELNLSSLELGDSALYFCVSSVGSLPSTDTQYFGPGTRLTVL.

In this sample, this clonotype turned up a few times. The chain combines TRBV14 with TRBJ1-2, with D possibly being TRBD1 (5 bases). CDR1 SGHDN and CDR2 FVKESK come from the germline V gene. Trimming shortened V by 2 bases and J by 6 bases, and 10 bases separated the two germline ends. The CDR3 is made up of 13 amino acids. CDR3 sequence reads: CASSQLVGDGYTF. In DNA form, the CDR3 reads TGTGCCAGCAGCCAATTGGTAGGGGATGGCTACACCTTC. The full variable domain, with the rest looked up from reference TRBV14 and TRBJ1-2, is EAGVTQFPSHSVIEKGQTVTLRCDPISGHDNLYWYRRVMGKEIKFLLHFVKESKQDESGMPNNRFLAERTGGTYSTLKVQPAELEDSGVYFCASSQLVGDGYTFGSGTRLTVV.

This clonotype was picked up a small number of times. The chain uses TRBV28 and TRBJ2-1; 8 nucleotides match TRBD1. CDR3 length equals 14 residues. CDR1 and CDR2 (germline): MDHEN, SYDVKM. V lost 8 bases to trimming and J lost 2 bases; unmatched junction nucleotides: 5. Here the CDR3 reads CASGQGVTYNEQFF. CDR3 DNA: TGTGCCAGCGGACAGGGAGTAACCTACAATGAGCAGTTCTTC.

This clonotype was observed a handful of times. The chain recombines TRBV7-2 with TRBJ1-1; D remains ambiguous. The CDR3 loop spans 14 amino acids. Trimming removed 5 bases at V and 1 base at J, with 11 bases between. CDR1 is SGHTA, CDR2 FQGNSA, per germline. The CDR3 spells CASSPTWGNTEAFF. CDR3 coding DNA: TGTGCCAGCAGCCCCACCTGGGGGAACACTGAAGCTTTCTTT.

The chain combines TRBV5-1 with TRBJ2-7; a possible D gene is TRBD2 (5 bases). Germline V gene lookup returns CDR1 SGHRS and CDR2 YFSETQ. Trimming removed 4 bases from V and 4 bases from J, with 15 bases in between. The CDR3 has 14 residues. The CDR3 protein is CASSQDSISYEQYF. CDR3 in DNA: TGCGCCAGCAGCCAGGACTCGATTTCATACGAGCAGTACTTC. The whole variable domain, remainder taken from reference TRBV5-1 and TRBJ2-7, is KAGVTQTPRYLIKTRGQQVTLSCSPISGHRSVSWYQQTPGQGLQFLFEYFSETQRNKGNFPGRFSGRQFSNSRSEMNVSTLELGDSALYLCASSQDSISYEQYFGPGTRLTVT.

CDR3 nucleotide sequence: TGCGCCAGCAGCTTGTACGGGGGCAATCAGCCCCAGCATTTT. It translates to CASSLYGGNQPQHF. The chain combines TRBV5-1 with TRBJ1-5; D ambiguous. Trimming pared 1 base from V and 2 bases from J, leaving 7 bases between. Per the germline V gene, CDR1 is SGHRS and CDR2 is YFSETQ. The CDR3 is 14 amino acids.

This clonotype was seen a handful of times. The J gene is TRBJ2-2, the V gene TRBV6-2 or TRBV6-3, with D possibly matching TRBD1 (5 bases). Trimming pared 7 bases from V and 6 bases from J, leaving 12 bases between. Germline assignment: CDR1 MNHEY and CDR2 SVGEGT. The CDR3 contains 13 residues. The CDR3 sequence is CASIQGVAGELFF. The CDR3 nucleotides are TGTGCCAGCATTCAGGGTGTAGCCGGGGAGCTGTTTTTT.

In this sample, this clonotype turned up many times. The CDR3 region has the DNA TGTGCCAGCAGTTACACCTACAATGAGCAGTTCTTC. As protein: CASSYTYNEQFF. J is TRBJ2-1 and V is TRBV6-2 or TRBV6-3; D not resolved. CDR1 is MNHEY, CDR2 SVGEGT, per germline. The length of the CDR3 is 12 residues. Trimming shortened V by 2 bases and J by 2 bases, and 1 base separated the two germline ends.

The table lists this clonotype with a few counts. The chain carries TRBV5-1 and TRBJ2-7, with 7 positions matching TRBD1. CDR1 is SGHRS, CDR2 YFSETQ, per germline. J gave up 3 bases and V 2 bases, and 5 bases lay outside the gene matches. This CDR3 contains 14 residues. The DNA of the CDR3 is TGCGCCAGCAGCTTACAGGGGCTGGACTACGAGCAGTACTTC. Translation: CASSLQGLDYEQYF.

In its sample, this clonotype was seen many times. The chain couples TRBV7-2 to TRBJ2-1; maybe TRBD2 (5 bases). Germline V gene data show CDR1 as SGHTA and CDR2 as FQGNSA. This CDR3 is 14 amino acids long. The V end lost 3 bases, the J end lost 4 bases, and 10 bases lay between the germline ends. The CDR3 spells CASSFSSGYNEQFF. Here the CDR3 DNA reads TGTGCCAGCAGCTTCTCTTCGGGGTACAATGAGCAGTTCTTC.

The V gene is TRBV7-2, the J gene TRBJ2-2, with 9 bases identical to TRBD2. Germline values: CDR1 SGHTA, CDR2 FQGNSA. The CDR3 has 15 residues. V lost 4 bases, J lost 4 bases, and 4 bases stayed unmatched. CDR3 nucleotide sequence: TGTGCCAGCAGCTCTGGACTAGCGAGCACCGGGGAGCTGTTTTTT. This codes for CASSSGLASTGELFF. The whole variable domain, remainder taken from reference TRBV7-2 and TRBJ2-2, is GAGVSQSPSNKVTEKGKDVELRCDPISGHTALYWYRQSLGQGLEFLIYFQGNSAPDKSGLPSDRFSAERTGGSVSTLTIQRTQQEDSAVYLCASSSGLASTGELFFGEGSRLTVL.

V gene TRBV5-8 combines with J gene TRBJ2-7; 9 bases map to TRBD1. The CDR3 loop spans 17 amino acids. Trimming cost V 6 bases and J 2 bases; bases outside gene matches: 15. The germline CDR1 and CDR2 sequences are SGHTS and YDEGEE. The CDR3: CASNSPQGARITYEQYF. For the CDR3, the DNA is TGTGCCAGCAACTCCCCACAGGGGGCCCGGATAACCTACGAGCAGTACTTC.

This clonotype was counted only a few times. The CDR3, as DNA: TGTGCCAGCAGGAGGACGGGACAGATGAACACCGGGGAGCTGTTTTTT. This sequence encodes CASRRTGQMNTGELFF. This sequence joins TRBV28 and TRBJ2-2; 7 bases fit TRBD1. Germline CDR1 is MDHEN and CDR2 is SYDVKM. The V segment lost 6 bases and the J segment 1 base; nucleotides outside the gene matches: 8. The CDR3 extends over 16 amino acids. Combining the CDR3 with reference TRBV28 and TRBJ2-2 gives the whole variable domain DVKVTQSSRYLVKRTGEKVFLECVQDMDHENMFWYRQDPGLGLRLIYFSYDVKMKEKGDIPEGYSVSREKKERFSLILESASTNQTSMYLCASRRTGQMNTGELFFGEGSRLTVL.

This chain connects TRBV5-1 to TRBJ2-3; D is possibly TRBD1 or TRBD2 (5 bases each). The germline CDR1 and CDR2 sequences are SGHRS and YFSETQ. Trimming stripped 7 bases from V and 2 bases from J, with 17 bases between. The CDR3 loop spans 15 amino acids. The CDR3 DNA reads TGCGCCAGCGGGCAAATCCGGGGCCACACAGATACGCAGTATTTT. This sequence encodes CASGQIRGHTDTQYF.

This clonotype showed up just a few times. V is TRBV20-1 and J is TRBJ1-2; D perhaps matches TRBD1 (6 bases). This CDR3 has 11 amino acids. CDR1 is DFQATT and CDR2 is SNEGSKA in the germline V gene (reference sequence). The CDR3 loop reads CSPGTYAGYTF. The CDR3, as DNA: TGCAGCCCGGGGACATACGCTGGCTACACCTTC.

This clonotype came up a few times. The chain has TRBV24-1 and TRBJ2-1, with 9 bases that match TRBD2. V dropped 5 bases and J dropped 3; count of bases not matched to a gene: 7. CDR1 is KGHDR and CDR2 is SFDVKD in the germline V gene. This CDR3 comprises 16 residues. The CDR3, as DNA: TGTGCCACCAGTGCGGATAGCGGGAGCTTCTACAATGAGCAGTTCTTC. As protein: CATSADSGSFYNEQFF.

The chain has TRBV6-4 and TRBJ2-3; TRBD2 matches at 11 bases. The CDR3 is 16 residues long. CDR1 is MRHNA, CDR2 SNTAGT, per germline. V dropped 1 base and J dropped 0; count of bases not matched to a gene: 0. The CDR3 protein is CASSDWTSGSTDTQYF. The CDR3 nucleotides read TGTGCCAGCAGTGACTGGACTAGCGGGAGCACAGATACGCAGTATTTT.

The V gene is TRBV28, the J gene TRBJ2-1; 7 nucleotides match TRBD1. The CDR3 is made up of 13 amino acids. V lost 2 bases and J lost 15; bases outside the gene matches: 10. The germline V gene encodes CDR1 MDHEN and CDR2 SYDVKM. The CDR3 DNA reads TGTGCCAGCAGTTTAGCCGGGACAGAGGGAACGTTCTTC. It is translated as CASSLAGTEGTFF. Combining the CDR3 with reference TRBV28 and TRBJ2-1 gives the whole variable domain DVKVTQSSRYLVKRTGEKVFLECVQDMDHENMFWYRQDPGLGLRLIYFSYDVKMKEKGDIPEGYSVSREKKERFSLILESASTNQTSMYLCASSLAGTEGTFFGPGTRLTVL.

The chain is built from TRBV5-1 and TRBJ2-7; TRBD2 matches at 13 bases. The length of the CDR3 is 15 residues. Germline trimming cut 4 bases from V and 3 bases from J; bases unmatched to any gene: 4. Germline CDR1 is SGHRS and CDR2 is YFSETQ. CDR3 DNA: TGCGCCAGCAGCGGCAGGACTAGCGGGAGCTACGAGCAGTACTTC. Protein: CASSGRTSGSYEQYF.

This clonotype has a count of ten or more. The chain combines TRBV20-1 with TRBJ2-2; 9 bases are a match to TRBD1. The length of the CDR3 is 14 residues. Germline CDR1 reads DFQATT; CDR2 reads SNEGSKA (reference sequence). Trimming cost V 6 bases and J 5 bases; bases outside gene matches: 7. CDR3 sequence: CSADRDRETGELFF. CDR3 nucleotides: TGCAGTGCGGACCGGGACAGGGAGACCGGGGAGCTGTTTTTT.

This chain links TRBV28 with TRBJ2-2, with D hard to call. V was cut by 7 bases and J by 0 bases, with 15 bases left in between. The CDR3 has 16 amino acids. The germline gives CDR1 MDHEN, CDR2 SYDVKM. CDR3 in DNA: TGTGCCAGCAAGTTCCCCCGACATCCGAACACCGGGGAGCTGTTTTTT. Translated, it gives CASKFPRHPNTGELFF. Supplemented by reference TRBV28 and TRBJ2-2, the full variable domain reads DVKVTQSSRYLVKRTGEKVFLECVQDMDHENMFWYRQDPGLGLRLIYFSYDVKMKEKGDIPEGYSVSREKKERFSLILESASTNQTSMYLCASKFPRHPNTGELFFGEGSRLTVL.

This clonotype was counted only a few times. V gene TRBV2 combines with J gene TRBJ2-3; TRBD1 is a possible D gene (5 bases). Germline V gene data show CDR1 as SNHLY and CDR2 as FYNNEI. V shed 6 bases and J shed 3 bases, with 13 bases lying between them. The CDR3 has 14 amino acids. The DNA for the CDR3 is TGTGCCAGCAGCCTAAAGACAGAAACAGATACGCAGTATTTT. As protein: CASSLKTETDTQYF.

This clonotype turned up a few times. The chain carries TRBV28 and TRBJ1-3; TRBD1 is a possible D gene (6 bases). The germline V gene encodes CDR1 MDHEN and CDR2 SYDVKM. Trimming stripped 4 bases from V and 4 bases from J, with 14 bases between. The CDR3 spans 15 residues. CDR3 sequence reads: CASSSRRGSGNTIYF. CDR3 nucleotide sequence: TGTGCCAGCAGTTCCCGAAGGGGGTCGGGAAACACCATATATTTT.

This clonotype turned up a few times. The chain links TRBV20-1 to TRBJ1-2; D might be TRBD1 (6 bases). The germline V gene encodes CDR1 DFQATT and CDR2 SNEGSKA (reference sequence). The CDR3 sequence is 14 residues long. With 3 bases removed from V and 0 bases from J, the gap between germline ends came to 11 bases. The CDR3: CSASRRDTNYGYTF. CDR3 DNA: TGCAGTGCTAGTAGGAGGGACACTAACTATGGCTACACCTTC.

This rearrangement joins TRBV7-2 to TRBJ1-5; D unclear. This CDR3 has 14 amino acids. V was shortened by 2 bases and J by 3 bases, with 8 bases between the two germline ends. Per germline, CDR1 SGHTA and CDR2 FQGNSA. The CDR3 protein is CASSLWVTNQPQHF. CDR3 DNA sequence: TGTGCCAGCAGCTTATGGGTAACCAATCAGCCCCAGCATTTT.

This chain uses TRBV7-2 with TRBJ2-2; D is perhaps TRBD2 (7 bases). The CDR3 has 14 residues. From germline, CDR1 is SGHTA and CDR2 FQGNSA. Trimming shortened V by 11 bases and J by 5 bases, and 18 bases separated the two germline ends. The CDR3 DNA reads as TGTGCCGTAGCTAGCGGACAGCGAACCGGGGAGCTGTTTTTT. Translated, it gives CAVASGQRTGELFF.

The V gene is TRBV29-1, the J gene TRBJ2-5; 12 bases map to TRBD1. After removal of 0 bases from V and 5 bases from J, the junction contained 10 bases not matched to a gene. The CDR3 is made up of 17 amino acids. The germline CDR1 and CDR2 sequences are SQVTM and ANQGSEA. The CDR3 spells CSVEDSPGQGAWETQYF. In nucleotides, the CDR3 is TGCAGCGTTGAAGATTCTCCGGGACAGGGGGCATGGGAGACCCAGTACTTC.

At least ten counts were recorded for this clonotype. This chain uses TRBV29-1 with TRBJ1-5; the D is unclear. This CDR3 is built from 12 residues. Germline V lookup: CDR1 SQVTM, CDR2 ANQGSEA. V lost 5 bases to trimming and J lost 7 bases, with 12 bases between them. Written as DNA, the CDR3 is TGCAGCGTTTCTTCCGGCGGGCAGCCCCAGCATTTT. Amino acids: CSVSSGGQPQHF.

The CDR3 is CASSLYLAGDYEQYF. The DNA for the CDR3 is TGTGCCAGCAGCCTATACCTAGCGGGAGACTACGAGCAGTACTTC. The chain couples TRBV7-9 to TRBJ2-7; 10 nucleotides agree with TRBD2. The trim removed 5 bases at V and 3 bases at J, leaving 7 bases unmatched. Germline CDR1 and CDR2: SEHNR and FQNEAQ (reference sequence). The CDR3 runs to 15 residues.

The CDR3: CASSQDRGLEKLFF. CDR3 bases: TGTGCCAGCAGCCAAGACAGGGGGCTTGAAAAACTGTTTTTT. The chain has TRBV7-2 and TRBJ1-4, with TRBD1 identical over 10 bases. CDR1 is SGHTA, CDR2 FQGNSA, per germline. Trimming cost V 5 bases and J 7 bases; bases outside gene matches: 4. The CDR3 runs to 14 residues.